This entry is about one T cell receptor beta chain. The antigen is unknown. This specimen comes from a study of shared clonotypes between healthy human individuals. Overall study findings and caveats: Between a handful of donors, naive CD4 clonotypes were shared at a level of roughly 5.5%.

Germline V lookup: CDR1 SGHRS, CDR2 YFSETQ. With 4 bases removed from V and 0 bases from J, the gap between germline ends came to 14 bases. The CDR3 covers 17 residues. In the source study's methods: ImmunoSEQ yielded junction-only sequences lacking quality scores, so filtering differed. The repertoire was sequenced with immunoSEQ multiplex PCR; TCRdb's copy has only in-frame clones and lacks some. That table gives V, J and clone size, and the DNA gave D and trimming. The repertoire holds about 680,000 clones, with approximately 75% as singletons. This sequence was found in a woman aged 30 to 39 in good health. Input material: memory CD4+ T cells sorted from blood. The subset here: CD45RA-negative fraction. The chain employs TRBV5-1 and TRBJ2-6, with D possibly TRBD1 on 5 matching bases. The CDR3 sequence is CASSPRGIRSGANVLTF. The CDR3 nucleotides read TGCGCCAGCAGCCCAAGGGGTATTCGCTCTGGGGCCAACGTCCTGACTTTC.